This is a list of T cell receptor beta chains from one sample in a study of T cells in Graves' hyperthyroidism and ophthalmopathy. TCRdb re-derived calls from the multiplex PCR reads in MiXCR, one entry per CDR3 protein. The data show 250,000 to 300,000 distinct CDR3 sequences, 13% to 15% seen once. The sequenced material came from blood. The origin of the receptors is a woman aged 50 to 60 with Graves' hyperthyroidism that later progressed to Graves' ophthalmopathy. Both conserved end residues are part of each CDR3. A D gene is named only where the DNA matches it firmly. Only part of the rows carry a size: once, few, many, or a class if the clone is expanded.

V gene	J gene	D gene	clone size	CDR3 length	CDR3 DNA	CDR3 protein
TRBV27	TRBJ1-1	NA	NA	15	TGTGCCAGCAATTCGCCCTCGACGGCCTACACTGAAGCCTTCTTT	CASNSPSTAYTEAFF
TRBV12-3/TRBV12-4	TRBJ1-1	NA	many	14	TGTGCCAGCAGTTTAGCCCCCAGTGAGCCTGAAGCTTTCTTT	CASSLAPSEPEAFF
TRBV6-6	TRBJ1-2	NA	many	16	TGTGCCAGCAGTTACACGTGGGACCCTTCGGACTATGGCTACACCTTC	CASSYTWDPSDYGYTF
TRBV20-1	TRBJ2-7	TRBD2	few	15	TGCAGTGCTACAAAGCGGGACGTAAACTCCTACGAGCAGTACTTC	CSATKRDVNSYEQYF
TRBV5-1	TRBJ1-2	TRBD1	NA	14	TGCGCCAGCAGCTGGGACAGGGGGGGCAATGGCTACACCTTC	CASSWDRGGNGYTF
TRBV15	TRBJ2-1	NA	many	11	TGTGCCACCAGCGGCAGGAATGAGCAGTTCTTC	CATSGRNEQFF
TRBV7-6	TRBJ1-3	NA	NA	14	TGTGCCAGCAGCCCCCCCCAGGGCGAAAACACCATATATTTT	CASSPPQGENTIYF
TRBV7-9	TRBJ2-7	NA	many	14	TGTGCCAGCAGCTTCGGAGCGGCCTCCTACGAGCAGTACTTC	CASSFGAASYEQYF
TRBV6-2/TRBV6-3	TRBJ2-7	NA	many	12	TGTGCCAGCAGCGACCCGTTGTACGAGCAGTACTTC	CASSDPLYEQYF
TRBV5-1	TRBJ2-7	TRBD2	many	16	TGCGCCAGCAGCTCATCTGTAAGCGGGAGCTCCTACGAGCAGTACTTC	CASSSSVSGSSYEQYF
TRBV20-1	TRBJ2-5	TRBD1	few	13	TGCAGTGCAATCTCCAGGGGGCTGGAGACCCAGTACTTC	CSAISRGLETQYF
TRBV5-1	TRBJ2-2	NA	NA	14	TGCGCCAGCAGCCCCTGGGTGGGCACCGGGGAGCTGTTTTTT	CASSPWVGTGELFF
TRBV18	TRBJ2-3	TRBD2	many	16	TGTGCCAGCTTCCCCACTAGCGGGTCTATCACAGATACGCAGTATTTT	CASFPTSGSITDTQYF
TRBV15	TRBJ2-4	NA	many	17	TGTGCCACCAGCAGAGATCGAAGAGGGGCAGGGATGAACATTCAGTACTTC	CATSRDRRGAGMNIQYF
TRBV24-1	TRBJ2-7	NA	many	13	TGTGCCACCAGTGATTTAAAGGGAATAAGGCAGTACTTC	CATSDLKGIRQYF
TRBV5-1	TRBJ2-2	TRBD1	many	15	TGCGCCAGCAGCTTGGGACAGGGGGAAGGCGGGGAGCTGTTTTTT	CASSLGQGEGGELFF
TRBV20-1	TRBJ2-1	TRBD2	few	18	TGCAGTCCCGACAAGTCTAGCGGGAGGGCCTCGGGTCTCGGTGAGCAGTTCTTC	CSPDKSSGRASGLGEQFF
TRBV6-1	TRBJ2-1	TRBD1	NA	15	TGTGCCAGCAGGCTAACAGGGGACGGAAACAATGAGCAGTTCTTC	CASRLTGDGNNEQFF
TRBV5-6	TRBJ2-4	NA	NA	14	TGTGCCAGCACCCCGGGGCAGTCCTCGCCCATTCAGTACTTC	CASTPGQSSPIQYF
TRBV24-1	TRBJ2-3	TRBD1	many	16	TGTGCCACCAGTGACCCTGGGACAGGGGATCTGGATACGCAGTATTTT	CATSDPGTGDLDTQYF
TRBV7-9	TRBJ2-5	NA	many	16	TGTGCCAGCAGCTACCCCGGAGGGGGCTATCAAGAGACCCAGTACTTC	CASSYPGGGYQETQYF
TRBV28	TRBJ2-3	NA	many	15	TGTGCCAGCAGCTCAGGGGGGCTTAGCACAGATACGCAGTATTTT	CASSSGGLSTDTQYF
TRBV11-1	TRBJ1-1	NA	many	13	TGTGCCAGCAGCTACACAGCGAACACTGAAGCTTTCTTT	CASSYTANTEAFF
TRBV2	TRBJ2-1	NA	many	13	TGTGCCAGCACTGAAGGGACTTACAATGAGCAGTTCTTC	CASTEGTYNEQFF
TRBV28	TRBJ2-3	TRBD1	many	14	TGTGCCAGCCTCACAGGGGGTGGGGCAGATACGCAGTATTTT	CASLTGGGADTQYF
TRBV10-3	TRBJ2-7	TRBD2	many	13	TGTGCCATCAAACGGGAGGGCTCCTACGAGCAGTACTTC	CAIKREGSYEQYF
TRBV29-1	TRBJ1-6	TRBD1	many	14	TGCAGCGCCATGACAGGGGTCTATAATTCACCCCTCCACTTT	CSAMTGVYNSPLHF
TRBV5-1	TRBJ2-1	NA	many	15	TGCGCCAGCAGCATCGCCTTCGACAGAAGCAATGAGCAGTTCTTC	CASSIAFDRSNEQFF
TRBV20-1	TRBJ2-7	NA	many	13	TGCAGTGCTAGAGGCAGGATTTCCTACGAGCAGTACTTC	CSARGRISYEQYF
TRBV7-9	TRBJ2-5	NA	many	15	TGTGCCAGCAGCCCGGTGGGCAGTACTCAAGAGACCCAGTACTTC	CASSPVGSTQETQYF
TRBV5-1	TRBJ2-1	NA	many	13	TGCGCCAGCAGCTTCGGTGGGGACAATGAGCAGTTCTTC	CASSFGGDNEQFF
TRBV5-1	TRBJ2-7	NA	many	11	TGCGCCAGCAGCTTCAGGGGCGAGCAGTACTTC	CASSFRGEQYF
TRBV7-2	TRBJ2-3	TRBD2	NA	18	TGTGCCAGCAGCTTATCCAGGACTAGCGGGAGCATCACAGATACGCAGTATTTT	CASSLSRTSGSITDTQYF
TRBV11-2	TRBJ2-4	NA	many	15	TGTGCCAGCAGCCCCATTACCGGAGCCAAAAACATTCAGTACTTC	CASSPITGAKNIQYF
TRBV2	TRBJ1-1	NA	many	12	TGTGCCAGCAGAGACCTCAACTGGGAAGCTTTCTTT	CASRDLNWEAFF
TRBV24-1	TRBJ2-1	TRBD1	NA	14	TGTGCCACCACTGGAGGACAGGGGGTAAGTGAGCAGTTCTTC	CATTGGQGVSEQFF
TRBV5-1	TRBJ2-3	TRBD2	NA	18	TGCGCCAGCAGCTCACTAGCGGGAGGGCCTCGGAGCACAGATACGCAGTATTTT	CASSSLAGGPRSTDTQYF
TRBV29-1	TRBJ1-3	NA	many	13	TGCAGCGTTGTAGCCAACTCTGGAAACACCATATATTTT	CSVVANSGNTIYF
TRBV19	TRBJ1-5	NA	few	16	TGTGCCAGTAGACAGGAGGGAACGGGTAGCAATCAGCCCCAGCATTTT	CASRQEGTGSNQPQHF
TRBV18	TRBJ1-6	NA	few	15	TGTGCCAGCTCACCACGTATCCCCTATAATTCACCCCTCCACTTT	CASSPRIPYNSPLHF
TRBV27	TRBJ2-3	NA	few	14	TGTGCCAGCACCCTTCTCGGGGGCGCGGATACGCAGTATTTT	CASTLLGGADTQYF
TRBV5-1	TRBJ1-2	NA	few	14	TGCGCCAGCAGCGTGGACAGTGCGAACTATGGCTACACCTTC	CASSVDSANYGYTF
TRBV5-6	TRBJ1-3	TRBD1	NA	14	TGTGCCAGCAGCTCGGACAGGGCTGGAAACACCATATATTTT	CASSSDRAGNTIYF
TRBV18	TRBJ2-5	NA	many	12	TGTGCCAGCTCACCCCGTAGAAAGACCCAGTACTTC	CASSPRRKTQYF
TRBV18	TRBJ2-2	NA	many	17	TGTGCCAGCTCACCACCGGGATCGGGAGCGAACACCGGGGAGCTGTTTTTT	CASSPPGSGANTGELFF
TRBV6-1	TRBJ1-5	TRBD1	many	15	TGTGCCAGCAGTGATGGGACAGGGGCCGGTCAGCCCCAGCATTTT	CASSDGTGAGQPQHF
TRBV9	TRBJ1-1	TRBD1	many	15	TGTGCCAGCAGCGCGGGACAGAGAATGAACACTGAAGCTTTCTTT	CASSAGQRMNTEAFF
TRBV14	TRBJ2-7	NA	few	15	TGTGCCAGCAGCCAAGACCCTACAGGGTTTTACGAGCAGTACTTC	CASSQDPTGFYEQYF
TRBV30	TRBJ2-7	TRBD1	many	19	TGTGCCTGGAGGACTCCCTATCTCAGGCGGGACAGGCCGTCCTACGAGCAGTACTTC	CAWRTPYLRRDRPSYEQYF
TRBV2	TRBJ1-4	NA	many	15	TGTGCCAGCACCGGGCAGGGAGTATCTAATGAAAAACTGTTTTTT	CASTGQGVSNEKLFF
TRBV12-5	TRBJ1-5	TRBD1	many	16	TGTGCTAGTGGTCCGGGGACAGGGGGCGGCAATCAGCCCCAGCATTTT	CASGPGTGGGNQPQHF
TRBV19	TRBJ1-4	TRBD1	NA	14	TGTGCCAGTACCCCGGGACAGGGAGACGAAAAACTGTTTTTT	CASTPGQGDEKLFF
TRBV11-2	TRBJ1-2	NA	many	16	TGTGCCAGCAGCCGACCAGGGACGCAAGCCGCCTATGGCTACACCTTC	CASSRPGTQAAYGYTF
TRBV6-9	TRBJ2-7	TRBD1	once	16	TGTGCCAGCAGTTCTTCCTCCGGGACAGGGGGCAACGAGCAGTACTTC	CASSSSSGTGGNEQYF
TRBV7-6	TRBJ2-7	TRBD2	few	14	TGTGCCAGCGGTTCTAGCGGGAGCTCCTACGAGCAGTACTTC	CASGSSGSSYEQYF
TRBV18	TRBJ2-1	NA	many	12	TGTGCCAGCTCACCACAAAGGACCGAGCAGTTCTTC	CASSPQRTEQFF
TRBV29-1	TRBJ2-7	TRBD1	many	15	TGCAGCGTGGAAATAACGGGACAGGGGGGCTACGAGCAGTACTTC	CSVEITGQGGYEQYF